The T cell receptor beta chain under discussion was sequenced for a study of T cell responses to AZD1222 COVID-19 vaccine (dated by TCRdb to the early 2020s). Regarding the research as a whole: A total of just over 230 trial participants underwent TCR sequencing, of whom about 210 had received two doses of AZD1222 and approximately 26 had received two doses of the MenACWY control vaccine. Enrollment into the trials was organized by age into subgroups of 18-55, 56-69 and 70-plus years, and those subgroups contained approximately 160, 26 and 62 TCR-sequenced participants, respectively.

The CDR3 regions of human TCRbeta chains were subjected to immunosequencing. The original pipeline was this. Repertoire TCRs were checked for matches against a reference library of SARS-CoV-2-specific TCRs that had been generated using the MIRA antigen-specificity platform. Breadth meant the fraction of unique TCRs that were SARS-CoV-2-associated, whereas depth meant the fraction of total T cells that were SARS-CoV-2-associated. Using the MIRA data, each spike-specific TCR was mapped to the spike region that the TCR reacts to and placed in a CD4 or CD8 class. Log10-transformed breadth and depth values were compared by one-way ANOVA with Sidak's multiple comparisons tests. What TCRdb holds here is the immuneACCESS table cut down to in-frame rearrangements. Part of the clones is not present; checked against another copy, under half of the missing clones reflect an unresolved V gene, and the others are unexplained. D and trimming were read from the DNA, whereas the V and J calls and clone size are those reported in that table. This sample gives over 100,000 clones in total; roughly 85% of them show up just once. Of the sample, 6.5% to 8.5% is held by the ten largest clones.

Study-level results and caveats: The 56-69-year group was small, and its depth increase did not reach significance, likely because of low power. Most participants were white British and females outnumbered males, and the authors suggested that clonal diversity may have been underestimated. Spike-specific TCR breadth and depth rose significantly after two AZD1222 doses compared with day 0 and with MenACWY recipients. Nearly half of unique spike-specific TCRs reportedly recognized epitopes outside regions mutated in the B.1.351 and B.1.1.7 variants. Conclusions about previously exposed vaccinees are limited, since just 6 or 7 AZD1222 recipients were seropositive for SARS-CoV-2 at baseline. Because no day 14 peak-response samples were available, repertoires were characterized only after the peak T cell response. Vaccine-associated CD4 TCRs spanned the whole spike protein, with dominant responses in regions 160-218 and 743-854.

As regards this clone: Its recognized antigen is unknown. No qualities accompany the bases; no much larger clone lies one base away.

The time point label corresponds to: about 28 days (+/-7) after the second vaccine dose. Reading the label with the study, this specimen's treatment or condition is: meningococcal conjugate vaccine given as trial control. Samples from vaccinated people were obtained from the UK trials COV001 and COV002, which included a single-blind randomized controlled phase 2/3 trial of AZD1222 (ChAdOx1 nCoV-19) in healthy adults. For TCRbeta chain sequencing, PBMC samples were collected from trial participants at day 0 and at day 28 after the second dose. The V and J ends are trimmed by 7 bases and 0 bases, leaving 6 bases between them. Measured from the cysteine to the phenylalanine, the CDR3 is 12 residues long. Solely the CDR3 DNA is kept, with 36 bases framed from the first base. CDR1 is given as MNHEY and CDR2 as SVGAGI, both from the germline V gene.

The rearrangement combines TRBV6-5 with TRBJ1-1; no D gene is confidently identified. Sequenced material: peripheral blood, taken 28 days after the second dose of the MenACWY control vaccine. The receptor was derived from an adult who received the MenACWY meningococcal vaccine as a control. The CDR3 loop reads CASTRLNTEAFF. Read as DNA, the sequence is TGTGCCAGCACCCGGCTGAACACTGAAGCTTTCTTT.